These T cell receptor beta chains were read from a single sample in a study of neoadjuvant anti-PD-1 for oral cavity cancer. Here immunoSEQ multiplex PCR was the method, and the copy in TCRdb shows in-frame clones only, minus some. The sample carries roughly 14,000 clones, around 71% recorded once. The sample consisted of PBMCs, taken after nivolumab (anti-PD-1) treatment. The receptors shown here come from a person between 40 and 85 years old with oral cavity squamous cell carcinoma. CDR3s include the opening cysteine and the closing phenylalanine or tryptophan. A D gene is named only where the DNA matches it firmly. Clone sizes are given selectively: once, few, many, or a class where the clone is expanded.

v_call,j_call,d_call,clone_size,cdr3_nt,cdr3_aa
TRBV10-3,TRBJ1-2,.,.,TGTGCCATCAGTGAAAGGCAGGCCTTTGGGGGCTACACCTTC,CAISERQAFGGYTF
TRBV11-2,TRBJ2-1,.,.,TGTGCCAGCAGCTTTTTTGTCGGAAGCTCCTACAATGAGCAGTTCTTC,CASSFFVGSSYNEQFF
TRBV29-1,TRBJ1-2,.,few,TGCAGCGCCCGGCTATCGGGCTATGGCTACACCTTC,CSARLSGYGYTF
TRBV2,TRBJ1-1,.,few,TGTGCCAGCAGTGAACCCCCAGAGAACACTGAAGCTTTCTTT,CASSEPPENTEAFF
TRBV20-1,TRBJ2-1,.,.,TGCAGTGCTAGCCTCCAGTTTGAGCAGTTCTTC,CSASLQFEQFF
TRBV6-6,TRBJ2-4,.,.,TGTGCCAGCAGGGAGGACCTAGCCAAAAACATTCAGTACTTC,CASREDLAKNIQYF
TRBV25-1,TRBJ2-5,.,.,TGTGCCAGCAGTGATGCGGGTGGGAAGACACCTCTAGAGACCCAGTACTTC,CASSDAGGKTPLETQYF
TRBV10-3,TRBJ2-7,.,.,TGTGCCATCAGGGGGGCCTACGAGCAGTACTTC,CAIRGAYEQYF
TRBV11-2,TRBJ2-7,.,once,TGTGCCAGCAGCTTAGATCGCTACGAGCAGTACTTC,CASSLDRYEQYF
TRBV14,TRBJ1-2,.,.,TGTGCCAGCAGCCAAGATCGGGGAGAGTATGGCTACACCTTC,CASSQDRGEYGYTF
TRBV28,TRBJ2-7,.,.,TGTGCCAGCAGTTCCTTGGGGGGAAACTCCTACGAGCAGTACTTC,CASSSLGGNSYEQYF
TRBV5-4,TRBJ2-5,TRBD2,.,TGTGCCAAGGGGACTAGCGGCCAAGAGACCCAGTACTTC,CAKGTSGQETQYF
TRBV5-5,TRBJ2-2,.,few,TGTGCCAGCAGACCGAGGGGGGCCGGGGAGCTGTTTTTT,CASRPRGAGELFF
TRBV7-2,TRBJ1-5,TRBD1,.,TGTGCCAGCAGCTCCGACAGGGGGGTTTGGCAGCCCCAGCATTTT,CASSSDRGVWQPQHF
TRBV5-6,TRBJ1-2,TRBD1,.,TGTGCCAGCAGCGGCCTCCAGGGGACAGGTTTCTATGGCTACACCTTC,CASSGLQGTGFYGYTF
TRBV6-1,TRBJ2-7,.,.,TGTGCCAGCAGTGCTGGGGACGTCTTTGAGCAGTACTTC,CASSAGDVFEQYF
TRBV6-5,TRBJ1-2,TRBD1,.,TGTGCCAGCAGTTACTCAGGGACAGGCGACTATGGCTACACCTTC,CASSYSGTGDYGYTF
TRBV5-6,TRBJ1-1,TRBD1,.,TGTGCCAGCAGCCCTTTACAGGGGGCGGGCACTGAAGCTTTCTTT,CASSPLQGAGTEAFF
TRBV19,TRBJ1-1,.,.,TGTGCCAGTACTTACGGGAACACTGAAGCTTTCTTT,CASTYGNTEAFF
TRBV5-1,TRBJ1-4,.,.,TGCGCCAGCAGCTTGGCGTCGGGGGCTGATAATGAAAAACTGTTTTTT,CASSLASGADNEKLFF
TRBV5-1,TRBJ2-5,TRBD2,.,TGCGCCAGCAGCCCCGGCGGGAGTCTACAAGAGACCCAGTACTTC,CASSPGGSLQETQYF
TRBV25-1,TRBJ2-5,TRBD2,.,TGTGCCAGCGGGACTAGCGGGCAAGAGACCCAGTACTTC,CASGTSGQETQYF
TRBV27,TRBJ1-1,.,once,TGTGCCAGCAGTTTCTACGGGGGGGGGAACACTGAAGCTTTCTTT,CASSFYGGGNTEAFF
TRBV28,TRBJ2-7,.,.,TGTGCCAGCAGTTTAGGACAGCCTCCCTACGAGCAGTACTTC,CASSLGQPPYEQYF
TRBV11-2,TRBJ2-4,TRBD2,.,TGTGCCAGCAGCTTAGGGCGGGAGAGGTCCAAAAACATTCAGTACTTC,CASSLGRERSKNIQYF
TRBV27,TRBJ2-5,TRBD2,.,TGTGCCAGCAGGCGGGGGGACTCGCAAGAGACCCAGTACTTC,CASRRGDSQETQYF
TRBV6-4,TRBJ1-1,.,.,TGTGCCAGCAGTTCACAAGGGGGGAACACTGAAGCTTTCTTT,CASSSQGGNTEAFF
TRBV6-4,TRBJ2-3,TRBD2,few,TGTGCCAGCAGTGACGGACTAGCGGGAGCAGATACGCAGTATTTT,CASSDGLAGADTQYF
TRBV10-3,TRBJ1-1,.,.,TGTGCCATCAGATTGGAGGAGAACACTGAAGCTTTCTTT,CAIRLEENTEAFF
TRBV2,TRBJ1-2,TRBD1,.,TGTGCCAGCAGTAACAGGGGTAGTGGCTACACCTTC,CASSNRGSGYTF